This TCR beta chain was captured by sequencing in a study of OX40 agonist ivuxolimab in advanced cancers. Looking at the study overall: An agonistic human IgG2 monoclonal antibody against OX40 (CD134) was given.

If patients had autoimmune disease history or systemic immunosuppression, they were excluded. Using immunoSEQ multiplex PCR, the repertoire was profiled, and TCRdb retains in-frame clones only, with some absent. The profile covers some 83,000 clones, with about 89% appearing a single time and 8.4% taken by the ten largest. The CDR3 length is 10 residues. CDR1 is DFQATT and CDR2 is SNEGSKA in the germline V gene (reference sequence). Trimming removed 6 bases at V and 6 bases at J, with 9 bases between. This specimen consisted of CD4+ or CD8+ T cells sorted from blood, obtained in a trial of the OX40 agonist ivuxolimab. This receptor was taken from an adult with an advanced solid tumor such as melanoma, head and neck, liver or kidney cancer. The J gene is TRBJ2-7, the V gene TRBV20-1, with no clear D. The CDR3 DNA is TGCAGTGCAATAGCCTCCGAGCAGTACGTC. It codes for CSAIASEQYV.